The present entry profiles one T cell receptor beta chain with its context. The sample originates from a study of blood T cell repertoires in COVID-19. Study-wide context: From T cells, B-cell-depleted T cells, or PBMCs came the material, which was cDNA or gDNA.

CDR1 and CDR2 from the germline V gene are LNHDA and SQIVND (reference sequence). The CDR3 loop spans 16 amino acids. Trimming removed 3 bases from V and 0 bases from J, with 12 bases in between. Libraries were prepared by immunoSEQ multiplex PCR; TCRdb keeps only in-frame clonotypes and omits some of them. The repertoire includes around 32,000 clones, 80% to 95% of them detected once, and about 0.86% sits in the top ten. The V and J genes are TRBV19 and TRBJ1-3; D possibly corresponds to TRBD1 (5 bases). This clonotype originated in a male donor with active COVID-19. Sequences were obtained from peripheral blood. As DNA, the CDR3 is TGTGCCAGTAGTATTCAGGGTACGAACTCTGGAAACACCATATATTTT. It is translated as CASSIQGTNSGNTIYF.